This entry describes one T cell receptor beta chain. These data originate in a study of human T cells and chemical hapten exposure. Via MiXCR, TCRdb re-called the RACE reads, giving one row per CDR3 protein. The repertoire holds approximately 50,000 distinct CDR3 sequences, with 8.5% to 10% as singletons. Germline CDR1 and CDR2: DFQATT and SNEGSKA (reference sequence). The CDR3 spans 17 residues. Trimming took 2 bases from V and 5 from J, leaving 23 bases between them. The sample's time point: pre-sensitization, week 0. Treatment indicated: therapeutic diphenylcyclopropenone sensitization with weekly scalp DPC. Unfractionated whole blood was the source of the extracted total RNA.

Source: whole blood, taken in connection with sensitization to the hapten diphenylcyclopropenone (DPC). This receptor was identified in a woman in her twenties or thirties with alopecia areata. Some clones in this sample may be carry-over from other donors' samples. This chain links TRBV20-1 with TRBJ2-3; either TRBD1 or TRBD2 may fit D (5 bases each). CDR3 sequence reads: CSARSGPWLAFGDTQYF. CDR3 nucleotides: TGCAGTGCTAGATCGGGACCGTGGCTTGCATTTGGAGATACGCAGTATTTT.